Sequencing of this T cell receptor (beta chain) was carried out in a study of OX40 agonist ivuxolimab in advanced cancers. As for the study in general: The study treated patients with ivuxolimab, an agonistic anti-OX40 (CD134) antibody.

The CDR3 spans 14 residues. Trimming stripped 2 bases from V and 9 bases from J, with 16 bases between. Germline CDR1 SGHAT, CDR2 FQNNGV. Patients had blood sampled at baseline and again on cycle 4 day 1 and cycle 7 day 1. Libraries were prepared by immunoSEQ multiplex PCR; TCRdb keeps only in-frame clonotypes and omits some of them. The sample records around 71,000 clones, approximately 78% being singletons. The chain is built from TRBV11-2 and TRBJ1-2; possible D gene TRBD1, 6 bases. Sequences were derived from CD4+ or CD8+ T cells sorted from blood, sampled in a trial of the OX40 agonist ivuxolimab. The clonotype was recovered from an adult with an advanced solid tumor such as melanoma, head and neck, liver or kidney cancer. The CDR3 here is CASSLLARGESYTF. CDR3 coding DNA: TGTGCCAGCAGCTTACTAGCCAGGGGAGAAAGCTACACCTTC. Full variable domain (remainder filled in from reference TRBV11-2 and TRBJ1-2): EAGVAQSPRYKIIEKRQSVAFWCNPISGHATLYWYQQILGQGPKLLIQFQNNGVVDDSQLPKDRFSAERLKGVDSTLKIQPAKLEDSAVYLCASSLLARGESYTFGSGTRLTVV.